This TCR beta chain appears in the sequencing data of a study of blood T cell repertoires in COVID-19 (dated by TCRdb to the early 2020s). Looking at the study overall: The collaborator samples originated in the United States, Italy and Spain and spanned the acute and convalescent phases of COVID-19. A freely available public database, intended as a resource for researchers studying the immune response to SARS-CoV-2, is where the repertoires were released. Deeply sampled blood TCRbeta repertoires from subjects exposed to, actively infected with, or recovered from COVID-19 were included in the dataset. The samples were drawn from the first 160 participants of the ongoing ImmuneRACE study and from roughly 1,300 subjects provided by 6 global collaborators. Where available, HLA class I and class II types were taken from metadata supplied by the sample provider and were not determined by assay-based typing. The prospective study material was composed of cDNA or gDNA derived from T cells, B-cell-depleted T cells, or PBMCs. A de-identified subject ID, COVID-19 status, age in years and sex were almost always included in the sample metadata. The paper as a whole reports these results and caveats: The quantity of clinical and demographic metadata differed by source and by participant and was supplied without curation.

TCRbeta CDR3 regions were amplified from genomic DNA using the immunoSEQ Assay, a bias-controlled multiplex PCR. Under the source paper's analysis protocol: The number of nucleated cells in each sample was estimated from the amplification of reference gene primers within the assay. To quantify the absolute abundance of each unique TCRbeta CDR3 rearrangement, sequence reads were collapsed and filtered. For each sample, productive Simpson clonality was calculated as the square root of Simpson's diversity index across productive rearrangements. TCRdb's version of the immuneACCESS table is confined to in-frame rearrangements and falls short of the full clone set. An unresolved V gene accounts for under half of the shortfall where checked; the remainder is of unknown origin. Clone size and the V and J calls come from that table; the DNA yielded D and trimming. This sample comprises under 250,000 clones, roughly 90% of them detected only once. The ten most abundant clones make up about 6% of the sample.

The CDR3 has 13 amino acids, counting the end cysteine and phenylalanine. Only the CDR3 part of the read is kept: 39 bases, read in frame from the first base. Clipping removes 7 bases from V and 6 bases from J, with 8 as the unmatched junction base count. The germline V gene supplies CDR1 MNHEY and CDR2 SVGAGI. Another Seattle source contributed samples from volunteer blood donors who had recovered from COVID-19. The collaborating institutions used their own protocols to collect whole blood in K2EDTA tubes. For TCRbeta analysis, collaborators shipped samples in one of three forms: frozen whole blood, isolated PBMCs, or DNA extracted from either of those sample types. Of note for this clone: Its antigen is still unknown. No base quality information exists; no much larger clone differs at one position.

This clonotype was sampled from a man in his sixties who had recovered from COVID-19. The V gene is TRBV6-5 and the J gene is TRBJ1-2, with TRBD1 matching 7 junction bases. The material sequenced was peripheral blood. This receptor has the CDR3 CASTEDREDGYTF. Read as DNA, the sequence is TGTGCCAGCACCGAAGACAGGGAGGATGGCTACACCTTC.